This T cell receptor beta chain was captured by sequencing in a study of blood T cell repertoires in COVID-19. The protocol was immunoSEQ multiplex PCR, while the TCRdb copy is restricted to in-frame clones and leaves out a portion. The sample has a few hundred thousand clones; less than 85% are singletons. The TCR was taken from a woman aged 45 to 65 who had recovered from COVID-19. Input material: PBMCs or T cells enriched from blood (not recorded which).

For the CDR3, the DNA is TGTGCCAGCGGGACACCGAACACCGGGGAGCTGTTTTTT. This translates into CASGTPNTGELFF. The genes are TRBV6-5 and TRBJ2-2; TRBD1 is a possible D gene (6 bases). The V end was cut by 8 bases, the J end by 0 bases, with 7 bases between. Germline V gene sequence: CDR1 MNHEY, CDR2 SVGAGI. The CDR3 is 13 amino acids.